The 28 T cell receptor beta chains below all came from one sample that was sequenced in a study of shared clonotypes between healthy human individuals. Clones were sequenced by immunoSEQ multiplex PCR, and TCRdb holds only the in-frame ones, with some missing. The sample lists more than 400,000 clones; 90% to 97% were seen once. Sequences were obtained from naive CD4+ T cells sorted from blood. Subset reported: CD45RA+ positively selected. Source of these receptors: a woman aged 25 to 39 in good health.

This chain links TRBV5-1 with TRBJ1-6; TRBD1 might be the D (5 bases). CDR1 and CDR2 from the germline V gene are SGHRS and YFSETQ. The CDR3 contains 15 residues. Trimming pared 4 bases from V and 7 bases from J, leaving 15 bases between. The CDR3 protein is CASSRQRDPNSPLHF. The CDR3 DNA reads TGCGCCAGCAGCCGCCAACGGGACCCAAATTCACCCCTCCACTTT.

The chain employs TRBV28 and TRBJ1-5, with a tentative D call TRBD1 (6 bases). V was pared by 5 bases and J by 3 bases, with 14 bases between. Germline V gene sequence: CDR1 MDHEN, CDR2 SYDVKM. The CDR3 consists of 15 residues. The CDR3, as DNA: TGTGCCAGCAGTGTTCTGACAGGTTCCAATCAGCCCCAGCATTTT. Translating it yields CASSVLTGSNQPQHF.

A few counts support this clone. The chain carries TRBV5-6 and TRBJ2-7; 11 bases match TRBD1. Germline V gene data show CDR1 as SGHDT and CDR2 as YYEEEE. CDR3 length: 14 amino acids. V was clipped by 3 bases and J by 3 bases; unmatched bases: 2. DNA of the CDR3: TGTGCCAGCAGCTGGACAGGGGGCAGCTACGAGCAGTACTTC. This gives the protein CASSWTGGSYEQYF.

The chain links TRBV11-2 to TRBJ2-5, with 11 bases that match TRBD2. V lost 5 bases to trimming and J lost 0 bases; unmatched junction nucleotides: 11. CDR3 size: 18 residues. In germline, CDR1 is SGHAT, CDR2 FQNNGV. CDR3 sequence: CASSPTSGSPWYQETQYF. For the CDR3, the DNA is TGTGCCAGCAGCCCAACTAGCGGGAGCCCTTGGTACCAAGAGACCCAGTACTTC. Full variable domain (outside the CDR3, taken from reference TRBV11-2 and TRBJ2-5): EAGVAQSPRYKIIEKRQSVAFWCNPISGHATLYWYQQILGQGPKLLIQFQNNGVVDDSQLPKDRFSAERLKGVDSTLKIQPAKLEDSAVYLCASSPTSGSPWYQETQYFGPGTRLLVL.

The V and J genes are TRBV29-1 and TRBJ1-5, with D possibly matching TRBD1 (6 bases). CDR3 length: 13 residues. Germline CDR1 reads SQVTM; CDR2 reads ANQGSEA. V shed 1 base and J shed 4 bases, with 8 bases lying between them. CDR3 bases: TGCAGCGTTGAAGGGACAGAAAATCAGCCCCAGCATTTT. Translation: CSVEGTENQPQHF.

The chain employs TRBV28 and TRBJ2-7; D may be TRBD1 (6 bases). Germline V gene lookup returns CDR1 MDHEN and CDR2 SYDVKM. The CDR3 runs 15 residues. V was trimmed by 3 bases and J by 0 bases, leaving 12 bases between them. CDR3 bases: TGTGCCAGCAGTTTGCCTACAGGGAACTCCTACGAGCAGTACTTC. Translated, it gives CASSLPTGNSYEQYF.

The genes are TRBV18 and TRBJ2-5; 10 bases line up with TRBD1. Germline V lookup: CDR1 KGHSH, CDR2 LQKENI. This CDR3 region has 15 residues. The junction had 12 bases not matched to a gene; V was cut back by 3 bases and J by 11 bases. The CDR3 loop reads CASSPYRQGAGEQYF. The CDR3 DNA is TGTGCCAGCTCACCCTACCGACAGGGGGCGGGTGAGCAGTACTTC.

The V gene is TRBV2, the J gene TRBJ1-2; weak D call: TRBD1 (5 bases). Germline loops: CDR1 SNHLY, CDR2 FYNNEI. With 6 bases removed from V and 4 bases from J, the gap between germline ends came to 18 bases. The CDR3 sequence is 15 residues long. CDR3 protein: CASRDGQLDAYGYTF. The CDR3 DNA reads as TGTGCCAGCAGGGACGGACAACTGGACGCCTATGGCTACACCTTC.

Regarding this clone: This CDR3 is also generated by other DNA sequences in the sample. The V and J genes are TRBV5-1 and TRBJ2-7; TRBD2 aligns across 8 bases. The CDR3 contains 15 residues. The J segment lost 0 bases and the V segment lost 1 base, leaving 3 bases of the junction unmatched. The germline CDR1 and CDR2 sequences are SGHRS and YFSETQ. CDR3 residues: CASSLTGGSSYEQYF. DNA of the CDR3: TGCGCCAGCAGCTTGACGGGAGGGAGCTCCTACGAGCAGTACTTC.

V gene TRBV5-5 combines with J gene TRBJ2-2; TRBD2 aligns across 12 bases. The germline CDR1 and CDR2 sequences are SGHKS and YYEKEE (reference sequence). With V trimmed by 0 bases and J by 5 bases, 8 bases remained unmatched. This CDR3 contains 18 residues. CDR3 DNA: TGTGCCAGCAGCTTGGCTAGCGGGAGGGACCCTTATACCGGGGAGCTGTTTTTT. This sequence encodes CASSLASGRDPYTGELFF. Looking up the rest from reference TRBV5-5 and TRBJ2-2 gives the full variable domain: DAGVTQSPTHLIKTRGQQVTLRCSPISGHKSVSWYQQVLGQGPQFIFQYYEKEERGRGNFPDRFSARQFPNYSSELNVNALLLGDSALYLCASSLASGRDPYTGELFFGEGSRLTVL.

The rearrangement joins TRBV10-1 to TRBJ2-2; D remains ambiguous. CDR1 and CDR2 from the germline V gene are WNHNN and SYGVQD (reference sequence). Trimming left V 0 bases short and J 6 bases short, with 5 bases between. This CDR3 region has 13 residues. CDR3 in DNA: TGCGCCAGCAGTGAGTCGTATCCCGGGGAGCTGTTTTTT. The encoded protein is CASSESYPGELFF.

Concerning this clone itself: Other DNA sequences within the sample encode an identical CDR3. The rearrangement uses TRBV4-1 and TRBJ2-4; TRBD2 is a possible D gene (5 bases). CDR3 length: 15 amino acids. Germline values: CDR1 MGHRA, CDR2 YSYEKL. V gave up 2 bases and J gave up 0 bases, with 8 bases separating them. CDR3 in amino acids: CASSQIGLAKNIQYF. The DNA of the CDR3 is TGCGCCAGCAGCCAAATAGGACTAGCCAAAAACATTCAGTACTTC.

In DNA form, the CDR3 reads TGTGCCATCAGTGAGTCAACGGGAGAGCAGTTCTTC. The encoded protein is CAISESTGEQFF. The chain recombines TRBV10-3 with TRBJ2-1, with D possibly TRBD2 on 5 matching bases. CDR1 and CDR2 (germline): ENHRY, SYGVKD. The CDR3 has 12 amino acids. V lost 0 bases to trimming and J lost 10 bases, with 7 bases between them.

The chain combines TRBV5-8 with TRBJ2-5, with D possibly being TRBD2 (6 bases). The end of the DNA fits TRBJ2-7 better, so the J call may be wrong. Germline V lookup: CDR1 SGHTS, CDR2 YDEGEE. The CDR3 runs to 15 residues. CDR3 region: CASSENGTPAGEQYF. DNA for the CDR3: TGTGCCAGCAGCGAAAACGGGACCCCAGCGGGCGAGCAGTACTTC.

The chain recombines TRBV6-6 with TRBJ2-7; D perhaps matches TRBD2 (6 bases). Trimming shortened V by 5 bases and J by 3 bases, and 14 bases separated the two germline ends. The germline V gene encodes CDR1 MNHNY and CDR2 SVGAGI (reference sequence). This CDR3 contains 14 residues. In DNA, the CDR3 is TGTGCCAGCAGTCCCCGGGCGGAGGGCTACGAGCAGTACTTC. Protein: CASSPRAEGYEQYF.

V usage is TRBV15 and J usage is TRBJ2-3; maybe TRBD2 (5 bases). Germline CDR1 is LNHNV and CDR2 is YYDKDF (reference sequence). The CDR3 is 16 residues long. Trimming shortened V by 0 bases and J by 6 bases, and 16 bases separated the two germline ends. The CDR3 DNA is TGTGCCACCAGCAGAGATGAGGGAGTGGAAGAGGATACGCAGTATTTT. This sequence encodes CATSRDEGVEEDTQYF. Variable domain in full (rest from reference TRBV15 and TRBJ2-3): DAMVIQNPRYQVTQFGKPVTLSCSQTLNHNVMYWYQQKSSQAPKLLFHYYDKDFNNEADTPDNFQSRRPNTSFCFLDIRSPGLGDTAMYLCATSRDEGVEEDTQYFGPGTRLTVL.

The chain is built from TRBV2 and TRBJ1-4; possible D gene TRBD1, 5 bases. Germline CDR1 SNHLY, CDR2 FYNNEI. Trimming stripped 7 bases from V and 7 bases from J, with 16 bases between. The CDR3 contains 14 residues. The CDR3, as DNA: TGTGCCAGCAACCCCTGGGGACTAGGTGAAAAACTGTTTTTT. This codes for CASNPWGLGEKLFF.

J is TRBJ2-7 and V is TRBV6-5, with TRBD1 identical over 8 bases. The junction had 7 bases not matched to a gene; V was cut back by 5 bases and J by 1 base. This CDR3 is built from 15 residues. Germline-derived CDR1 and CDR2 are MNHEY and SVGAGI. The CDR3 coding sequence is TGTGCCAGCAGTAGTACAGGGGGGAAGTCCTACGAGCAGTACTTC. It yields the protein CASSSTGGKSYEQYF.

V usage is TRBV7-6 and J usage is TRBJ1-2; D perhaps matches TRBD1 (5 bases). Germline values: CDR1 SGHVS, CDR2 FNYEAQ. The CDR3 is made up of 15 amino acids. V lost 2 bases to trimming and J lost 7 bases, with 17 bases between them. The CDR3 nucleotides are TGTGCCAGCAGCTTAAACGGGGCAGGAGACTCTGGCTACACCTTC. Amino acids: CASSLNGAGDSGYTF. The full variable domain, rest sourced from reference TRBV7-6 and TRBJ1-2, is GAGVSQSPRYKVTKRGQDVALRCDPISGHVSLYWYRQALGQGPEFLTYFNYEAQQDKSGLPNDRFSAERPEGSISTLTIQRTEQRDSAMYRCASSLNGAGDSGYTFGSGTRLTVV.

V gene TRBV29-1 combines with J gene TRBJ2-1; TRBD2 might be the D (5 bases). Germline assignment: CDR1 SQVTM and CDR2 ANQGSEA. Trimming cost V 6 bases and J 5 bases, with 11 bases left between them. The CDR3 loop spans 12 amino acids. CDR3 nucleotide sequence: TGCAGCGTGGGAGTGATGAACAATGAGCAGTTCTTC. As protein: CSVGVMNNEQFF.

The chain links TRBV6-1 to TRBJ2-1; D gene ambiguous. Germline V gene lookup returns CDR1 MNHNS and CDR2 SASEGT. This CDR3 has 14 residues. Trimming pared 2 bases from V and 7 bases from J, leaving 12 bases between. The CDR3 coding sequence is TGTGCCAGCAGTGAAATAAACGGGTGGAATGAGCAGTTCTTC. This sequence encodes CASSEINGWNEQFF.

The rearrangement uses TRBV29-1 and TRBJ1-5, with TRBD1 identical over 8 bases. CDR1 is SQVTM and CDR2 is ANQGSEA in the germline V gene. Germline trimming cut 5 bases from V and 7 bases from J; bases unmatched to any gene: 16. This CDR3 has 16 amino acids. CDR3 sequence: CSVITGGTGGGQPQHF. CDR3 nucleotide sequence: TGCAGCGTTATTACGGGGGGAACAGGGGGAGGCCAGCCCCAGCATTTT.

CDR3 coding DNA: TGTGCCAGCAGCTCGGATCGACAGGGCTCCTACAATGAGCAGTTCTTC. This gives the protein CASSSDRQGSYNEQFF. This chain links TRBV5-6 with TRBJ2-1, with TRBD1 matching over 7 bases. Germline V gives CDR1 SGHDT, CDR2 YYEEEE. This CDR3 region has 16 residues. With 3 bases clipped from V and 0 bases from J, the junction kept 6 bases outside the gene matches.

The CDR3 loop reads CASSTRQYSPLHF. The CDR3 nucleotides read TGTGCCAGCAGCACGCGACAGTATTCACCCCTCCACTTT. V and J are TRBV7-9 and TRBJ1-6; D perhaps matches TRBD1 (5 bases). CDR1 and CDR2 from the germline V gene are SEHNR and FQNEAQ (reference sequence). CDR3 length: 13 residues. Trimming left V 5 bases short and J 8 bases short, with 10 bases between.

The V and J genes are TRBV27 and TRBJ1-4, with TRBD1 identical over 9 bases. The germline gives CDR1 MNHEY, CDR2 SMNVEV (reference sequence). Trimming removed 5 bases from V and 2 bases from J; junction bases left unmatched: 9. The CDR3 has 17 amino acids. The CDR3 spells CASSPRTGAATNEKLFF. CDR3 coding DNA: TGTGCCAGCAGTCCGAGGACAGGGGCTGCGACTAATGAAAAACTGTTTTTT.

The chain recombines TRBV5-1 with TRBJ2-1, with D hard to call. The CDR3 is made up of 16 amino acids. V lost 3 bases to trimming and J lost 6 bases, with 19 bases between them. The germline gives CDR1 SGHRS, CDR2 YFSETQ. DNA for the CDR3: TGCGCCAGCAGCTCTGGACCTGCTACTAACCTCAATGAGCAGTTCTTC. Translation gives CASSSGPATNLNEQFF.

CDR3 sequence reads: CASSFTGDGYTF. Here the CDR3 DNA reads TGTGCCAGCAGTTTTACAGGGGATGGCTACACCTTC. The V and J genes are TRBV28 and TRBJ1-2; 7 positions agree with TRBD1. CDR1 and CDR2 from the germline V gene are MDHEN and SYDVKM. This CDR3 has 12 amino acids. Trimming removed 3 bases from V and 6 bases from J; junction bases left unmatched: 1.

This clone was seen just once. The J gene is TRBJ1-1, the V gene TRBV2; a possible D gene is TRBD1 (6 bases). This CDR3 region has 11 residues. V shed 6 bases and J shed 9 bases, with 11 bases lying between them. The V gene's germline CDR1 is SNHLY and CDR2 FYNNEI. The CDR3 DNA reads TGTGCCAGCAGATTTACAGGGAAAGCTTTCTTT. It yields the protein CASRFTGKAFF.